This TCR beta chain was sequenced during a study of tumor-infiltrating lymphocytes in primary liver carcinoma listed by TCRdb under 2017. Turning to the overall study: Of the five patients, three men and two women aged 30 to 69 years, four had hepatocellular carcinoma and one had combined HCC and intrahepatic cholangiocarcinoma. Agilent mRNA microarray profiling was performed on the approximately 25 tumor region samples to relate TCRbeta repertoire diversity to the local molecular phenotype. A total of 35 or so specimens from 5 patients underwent TCRbeta repertoire sequencing, comprising about 25 tumor regions, 5 adjacent noncancerous liver tissues and 5 peripheral blood samples. High reproducibility was observed for the technical replicate repertoires, with mean shared-clone rates approximately 0.9 and correlation coefficients above 0.98. Tumors of the five patients were stage T1-T3 N0M0 with maximum diameters of roughly 4.2 to 10 cm. Roughly 3.5 to 7.5 million productive TCRbeta reads were obtained per sample, and no significant difference in read depth was found between tissue types. The study combined TCRbeta repertoire sequencing, expression microarrays and whole-exome sequencing across five regions of each liver tumor, with adjacent normal tissue and blood.

A constant-region primer and ProtoScript II reverse transcriptase were used to reverse-transcribe TCRbeta-specific cDNA from around 480 ng total RNA. Three nested multiplex PCR rounds, following a slightly modified ARM-PCR procedure, were used to build the TCRbeta libraries. Multiplex TRBV1-TRBV30 forward primers and a Cbeta reverse primer were used in the first two PCR rounds, each of which was run for around 9 cycles. Sample barcodes and Illumina adapters were attached in a final 25-cycle PCR using Deep VentR polymerase. Before sequencing, amplicons of 200-500 bp were purified from gel using a QIAquick gel extraction kit. The TCRbeta amplicons were sequenced with 250-bp paired-end reads on an Illumina HiSeq 2500. Processing in the source paper ran as follows. Trimmomatic v0.33 was used to quality-trim the reads, and FLASH v1.2.11 was used to merge paired reads so that full CDR3 sequences could be recovered. MiGEC v1.2.1b assigned V, D and J germline segments to the rearranged TCRbeta sequences. VDJtools v1.0.0 computed clonotype statistics and Shannon-Wiener diversity indices. To cut down on sampling bias, every analysis after diversity analysis relied on just the 250 most abundant clonotypes from each sample. Using fastp trimming at Q25 and MiXCR clonotype assembly, TCRdb reanalyzed the public sequencing data and kept in-frame beta chains. Each CDR3 protein appears once, grouped with its most common genes and DNA. The V and J calls shown here were made by TCRdb, not taken from the authors' results. The sample includes about 78,000 distinct CDR3 sequences, with about 70% observed a single time. The ten largest clones add up to about a quarter of the sample.

According to the germline V gene (reference sequence), CDR1 reads MNHNY and CDR2 reads SVGAGI. Unmatched junction bases come to 11, with V trimmed by 0 bases and J by 10 bases. The CDR3 contains 15 residues, cysteine and phenylalanine counted. Of the read, only the CDR3 DNA is kept; its 45 bases are in frame from base 1. Without any cell sorting, total RNA and DNA were extracted together from 20-30 mg of bulk tissue using the AllPrep DNA/RNA mini kit. Roughly five patients with histopathologically diagnosed primary liver carcinoma underwent surgical resection in China between late 2015 and 2016. Chronic HBV infection was present in the patients, and the patients were treatment-naive at sampling. Five spatially separated regions were sampled per tumor: superior, inferior, left-lateral and right-lateral poles, plus the tumor centre. According to histology, viable tumor cells made up more than 90% of every tumor sample. Each fresh piece of tumor and adjacent tissue was cut in two, with one half stored in RNAlater at -80 degrees C and the other half sent for histology.

Note on this clonotype: The antigen it binds to is not known. No base quality values were provided; no much bigger clone lies one nucleotide off.

What the research found in general, with its limitations: Comparison of CD4+ and CD8+ T cell repertoires was precluded by the use of bulk unsorted samples. Consistent with antigen-driven expansion, pairs of tumor regions showed higher repertoire overlap (mean around 36%) than either tumor-adjacent pairs (about 17%) or tumor-blood pairs (about 15%). Because only the TCR beta chain was sequenced and unpaired alpha chains were not captured, true repertoire diversity is likely underestimated. Only roughly 8-25% of top clones appeared in all five regions of a tumor, which suggests that tumor-infiltrating T cells are spatially heterogeneous. The top 250 clones accounted for a significantly greater share of the repertoire in tumors than in blood (p = 0.039). The study included only a few patients, and the authors note findings should be validated in a larger study.

The chain links TRBV6-6 with TRBJ2-7; 8 middle bases align to TRBD2. The TCR comes from a middle-aged man with primary liver carcinoma and hepatitis B virus infection. The sequenced sample was liver tumor tissue from sampling region 4. Taken with the paper, the label for cell subset or site translates to: tumor region T4, right-lateral pole. The sequence in DNA is TGTGCCAGCAGTTACTCTAAGCGGGAGCGGCACGTTCAGTACTTC. This encodes CASSYSKRERHVQYF.